The clone carrying this T cell receptor beta chain showed up many times. CDR1 and CDR2 (germline): SGHTA, FQGNSA. With 5 bases removed from V and 5 bases from J, the gap between germline ends came to 3 bases. The CDR3 sequence is 11 residues long. The data are from a study of T cells in Graves' hyperthyroidism and ophthalmopathy. Amplification targeted TCR beta CDR3 regions from RNA transcripts. First-round RT-PCR targeting the TCR CDR3 was performed with the HTBI primer set. TCRdb called the multiplex PCR reads again in MiXCR, with one record for every CDR3 protein. The profile shows around 440,000 distinct CDR3 sequences, 15% to 19% of them singletons.

The sequenced sample was blood. The TCR was taken from a woman aged 18-29 years with Graves' hyperthyroidism. The V call is TRBV7-2, the J call TRBJ2-2; D is unresolved. The DNA for the CDR3 is TGTGCCAGCAGCCATACCGGGGAGCTGTTTTTT. It yields the protein CASSHTGELFF.